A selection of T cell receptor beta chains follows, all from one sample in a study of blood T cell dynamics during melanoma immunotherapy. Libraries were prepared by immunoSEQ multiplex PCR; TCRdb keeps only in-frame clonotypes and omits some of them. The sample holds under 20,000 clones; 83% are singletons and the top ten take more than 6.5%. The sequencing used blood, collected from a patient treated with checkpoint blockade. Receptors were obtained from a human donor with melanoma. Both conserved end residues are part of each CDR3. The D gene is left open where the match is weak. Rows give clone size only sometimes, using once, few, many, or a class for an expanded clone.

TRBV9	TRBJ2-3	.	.	TGTGCCAGCAGCGTAGCAGGAGCTAGCACAGATACGCAGTATTTT	CASSVAGASTDTQYF
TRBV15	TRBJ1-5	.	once	TGTGCCACCAGCAGAGATCGGAATAGGAATCAGCCCCAGCATTTT	CATSRDRNRNQPQHF
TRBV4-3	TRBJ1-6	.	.	TGCGCCAGCAGAAAGACAGACTATAATTCACCCCTCCACTTT	CASRKTDYNSPLHF
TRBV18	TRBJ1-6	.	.	TGTGCCAGCTCACCAAATAGCCAGCCAGGGAGTGATTCACCCCTCCACTTT	CASSPNSQPGSDSPLHF
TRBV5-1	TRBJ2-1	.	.	TGCGCCAGCAGCCCCCTTCGGTCCCGCGGTGAGCAGTTCTTC	CASSPLRSRGEQFF
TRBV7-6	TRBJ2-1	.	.	TGTGCCAGCAGCTTGTATGCGGGAAACAATGAGCAGTTCTTC	CASSLYAGNNEQFF
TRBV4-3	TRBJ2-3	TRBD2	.	TGCGCCAGCAGCCCACAAAAGACTAGCGGGCAAGGAGATACGCAGTATTTT	CASSPQKTSGQGDTQYF
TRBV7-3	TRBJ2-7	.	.	TGTGCCAGCAGCTTGGAGGGGGCGCTCGACGAGCAGTACTTC	CASSLEGALDEQYF
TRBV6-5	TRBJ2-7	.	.	TGTGCCAGCAGTTCGACAGGACCTTACGAGCAGTACTTC	CASSSTGPYEQYF
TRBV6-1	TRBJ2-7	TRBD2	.	TGTGCCAGCACCCTAGCGGGACTCTACGAGCAGTACTTC	CASTLAGLYEQYF
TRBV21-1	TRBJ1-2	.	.	TGTGCCAGCAGCAGGGGGTTTCGGGGCTACACCTTC	CASSRGFRGYTF
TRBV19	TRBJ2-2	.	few	TGTGCCAGTCGCCCGGGACAGAACACCGGGGAGCTGTTTTTT	CASRPGQNTGELFF
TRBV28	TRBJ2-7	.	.	TGTGCCAGCAGTGTAACCTACGAGCAGTACTTC	CASSVTYEQYF
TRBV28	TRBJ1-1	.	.	TGTGCCAGCAGGAGCGCCATCGGCACTGAAGCTTTCTTT	CASRSAIGTEAFF
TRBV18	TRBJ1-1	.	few	TGTGCCAGCTCACCACCAGGGGGGAGCACTGAAGCTTTCTTT	CASSPPGGSTEAFF
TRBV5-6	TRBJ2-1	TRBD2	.	TGTGCCAGCAGCTGGACTAGCGGGAGGGCGGGGGTTAATGAGCAGTTCTTC	CASSWTSGRAGVNEQFF
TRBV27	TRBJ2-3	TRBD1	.	TGTGCCAGTTGGGACAGGGTTACCGCAGATACGCAGTATTTT	CASWDRVTADTQYF
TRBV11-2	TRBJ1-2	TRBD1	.	TGTGCCAGCAGCTTAGCGGCAGGGGGTGGCTACACCTTC	CASSLAAGGGYTF
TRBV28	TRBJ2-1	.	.	TGTGCCAGCAGTTTCTTAAGCTCCTACAATGAGCAGTTCTTC	CASSFLSSYNEQFF
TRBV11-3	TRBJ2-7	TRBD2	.	TGTGCCAGCAGCTTAGATAAAAATGCGGGAGCAGTAACCGAGCAGTACTTC	CASSLDKNAGAVTEQYF
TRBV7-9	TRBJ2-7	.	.	TGTGCCAGCAGCTCCCGGGACAACTCCTACGAGCAGTACTTC	CASSSRDNSYEQYF
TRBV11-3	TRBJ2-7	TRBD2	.	TGTGCCAGCAGCTCCCTAGGCGGGAGGATAGCTGAGCAGTACTTC	CASSSLGGRIAEQYF
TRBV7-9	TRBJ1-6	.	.	TGTGCCAGCAGCCCACAGGGAAGTAATTCACCCCTCCACTTT	CASSPQGSNSPLHF
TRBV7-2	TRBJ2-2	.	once	TGTGCCAGCAGCTTAGCGGTTCGCCCGAACACCGGGGAGCTGTTTTTT	CASSLAVRPNTGELFF
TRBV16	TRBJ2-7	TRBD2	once	TGTGCCAGCAGCCAATCGGGAGCGGGAGGCCCCTACGAGCAGTACTTC	CASSQSGAGGPYEQYF
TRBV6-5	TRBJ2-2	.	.	TGTGCCAGCAGTTATCTTGGGGAGCTGTTTTTT	CASSYLGELFF
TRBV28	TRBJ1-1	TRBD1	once	TGTGCCAGCGCAGGGGGGGCCATGAACACTGAAGCTTTCTTT	CASAGGAMNTEAFF
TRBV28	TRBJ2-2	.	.	TGTGCCAGCAGACTACAGATGAACACCGGGGAGCTGTTTTTT	CASRLQMNTGELFF
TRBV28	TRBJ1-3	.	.	TGTGCCAGCAGCTCCGGACAGAACGTCGAGTCCATATATTTT	CASSSGQNVESIYF
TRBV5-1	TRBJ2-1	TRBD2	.	TGCGCCAGCAGCTTGGTGGCTAGCGGGGGGAATGAGCAGTTCTTC	CASSLVASGGNEQFF
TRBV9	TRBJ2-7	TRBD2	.	TGTGCCAGCAGCGTAGGTGTGACTAGCGGGAGGGAGAGGTACGAGCAGTACTTC	CASSVGVTSGRERYEQYF
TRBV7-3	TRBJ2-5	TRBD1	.	TGTGCCAGCAGCCGACAGGGGCAAGAGACCCAGTACTTC	CASSRQGQETQYF
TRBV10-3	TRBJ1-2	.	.	TGTGCCAGCAGCCGGGACACTACCCAGGGTAACTATGGCTACACCTTC	CASSRDTTQGNYGYTF
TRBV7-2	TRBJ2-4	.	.	TGTGCCAGCAGCAAGGAGTTGGGCATTCAGTACTTC	CASSKELGIQYF
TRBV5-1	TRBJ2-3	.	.	TGCGCCAGCAGCCCTGACACCACTAGCACAGATACGCAGTATTTT	CASSPDTTSTDTQYF
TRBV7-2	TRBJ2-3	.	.	TGTGCCAGCAGCACACAAGAGGGGGGTACGCAGTATTTT	CASSTQEGGTQYF